A selection of T cell receptor beta chains follows, all from one sample in a study of cytomegalovirus exposure and HLA in healthy donors. Method: immunoSEQ multiplex PCR; TCRdb's copy keeps in-frame clones and lacks some. Of about 170,000 clones listed, 75% to 85% were seen once; the top ten hold less than 2.5%. Sequencing was performed on PBMCs. Source of these receptors: a woman between 45 and 60 years old in good health and CMV-seronegative. CDR3s include the opening cysteine and the closing phenylalanine or tryptophan. D genes are given only for firm matches. Clone size, where shown, is once, few, many, or a class for clones that have expanded.

CASGLGGGTEAFF,TGTGCTAGTGGTTTGGGCGGAGGCACTGAAGCTTTCTTT,TRBJ1-1,.,13,TRBV12-5,.
CASRLGGLTGTKQETQYF,TGTGCAAGTCGCTTAGGGGGGCTCACCGGGACTAAACAAGAGACCCAGTACTTC,TRBJ2-5,.,18,TRBV12-2,.
CASSERRDYTEAFF,TGTGCCAGCAGTGAACGCCGGGATTACACTGAAGCTTTCTTT,TRBJ1-1,.,14,TRBV6-1,.
CASSIDRYGYTF,TGTGCCAGTAGTATCGACAGATATGGCTACACCTTC,TRBJ1-2,.,12,TRBV19,.
CASTNPSTGGPLHF,TGTGCCAGCACCAACCCCTCTACAGGGGGGCCCCTCCACTTT,TRBJ1-6,.,14,TRBV6-6,TRBD1
CASSHRSTEAFF,TGCGCCAGCAGTCACCGCAGCACTGAAGCTTTCTTT,TRBJ1-1,.,12,TRBV23-1,.
CASSTLQGLVREQFF,TGTGCCAGCAGTACCCTACAGGGGCTAGTCCGTGAGCAGTTCTTC,TRBJ2-1,.,15,TRBV6-5,TRBD1
CASRRLAGEDEQYF,TGTGCCAGCAGAAGACTAGCGGGAGAGGACGAGCAGTACTTC,TRBJ2-7,once,14,TRBV28,TRBD2
CASSGNGLLREQYF,TGTGCCAGCTCGGGAAATGGCCTCCTTCGGGAGCAGTACTTC,TRBJ2-7,.,14,TRBV28,.
CASSAGVSSPLHF,TGCGCCAGCAGTGCAGGGGTCTCCTCACCCCTCCACTTT,TRBJ1-6,.,13,TRBV10-1,.
CASAVDSTSSYEQYF,TGTGCCAGTGCGGTGGACAGTACTAGCTCCTACGAGCAGTACTTC,TRBJ2-7,.,15,TRBV19,.
CASSLFGVGNQPQHF,TGTGCCAGCAGCTTGTTTGGAGTTGGCAATCAGCCCCAGCATTTT,TRBJ1-5,.,15,TRBV5-4,.
CASSVGGRADTQYF,TGTGCCAGCAGTGTGGGGGGAAGAGCAGATACGCAGTATTTT,TRBJ2-3,few,14,TRBV6-1,.
CASSIDRKLFF,TGTGCCAGCAGTATCGACAGGAAACTGTTTTTT,TRBJ1-4,.,11,TRBV28,.
CASGPGDVGYEQYF,TGTGCCAGTGGACCGGGAGACGTCGGGTACGAGCAGTACTTC,TRBJ2-7,.,14,TRBV19,.
CASSTRTADVIQYF,TGTGCCAGCAGCACACGGACAGCCGACGTCATCCAGTACTTC,TRBJ2-5,.,14,TRBV7-2,.
CASSLEWLEETQYF,TGCGCCAGCAGCTTGGAATGGCTGGAAGAGACCCAGTACTTC,TRBJ2-5,.,14,TRBV5-1,.
CASSLLRHAYGYTF,TGTGCCAGCAGTTTATTGCGACATGCCTATGGCTACACCTTC,TRBJ1-2,.,14,TRBV28,.
CASSSARRGLGNEKLFF,TGTGCCAGCAGCTCAGCCCGCCGCGGGTTAGGTAATGAAAAACTGTTTTTT,TRBJ1-4,.,17,TRBV7-2,.
CASSADSFSNQPQHF,TGTGCCAGCTCAGCAGACAGTTTTAGCAATCAGCCCCAGCATTTT,TRBJ1-5,.,15,TRBV18,.
CASRTGDTGELFF,TGCGCCAGCAGAACAGGAGACACCGGGGAGCTGTTTTTT,TRBJ2-2,.,13,TRBV10-2,.
CASSPQDRAYNSPLHF,TGTGCCAGCAGCCCCCAAGACAGGGCCTATAATTCACCCCTCCACTTT,TRBJ1-6,.,16,TRBV5-6,TRBD1